These 22 T cell receptor beta chains originate from one sample sequenced in a study of blood T cell repertoires in COVID-19. The protocol was immunoSEQ multiplex PCR, while the TCRdb copy is restricted to in-frame clones and leaves out a portion. The table has about 210,000 clones, roughly nine tenths seen once; the top ten hold roughly 0.69%. Sequencing was performed on peripheral blood. Receptor source: a man aged 40-50 years with acute or convalescent COVID-19.

J is TRBJ2-3 and V is TRBV9, with D perhaps matching TRBD2 (5 bases). Trimming left V 4 bases short and J 2 bases short, with 14 bases between. The CDR3 length is 15 residues. Germline CDR1 SGDLS, CDR2 YYNGEE. The CDR3 region is CASSPGSLDTDTQYF. The CDR3 DNA is TGTGCCAGCAGCCCGGGAAGCTTAGACACAGATACGCAGTATTTT. The entire variable domain, with the rest obtained from reference TRBV9 and TRBJ2-3, is as follows: DSGVTQTPKHLITATGQRVTLRCSPRSGDLSVYWYQQSLDQGLQFLIQYYNGEERAKGNILERFSAQQFPDLHSELNLSSLELGDSALYFCASSPGSLDTDTQYFGPGTRLTVL.

The genes are TRBV5-1 and TRBJ2-1, with 10 bases fitting TRBD2. This CDR3 has 14 amino acids. Germline CDR1 reads SGHRS; CDR2 reads YFSETQ. The trim removed 4 bases at V and 2 bases at J, leaving 0 bases unmatched. The CDR3 DNA sequence: TGCGCCAGCAGCCTAGCGGGAGCCTACAATGAGCAGTTCTTC. Translated: CASSLAGAYNEQFF.

The CDR3: CASRGGNNSPLHF. The CDR3, as DNA: TGTGCCAGCAGGGGGGGGAACAATTCACCCCTCCACTTT. The V and J genes are TRBV6-5 and TRBJ1-6, with D maybe TRBD1 (5 bases). This CDR3 spans 13 amino acids. Germline V CDR1 and CDR2: MNHEY, SVGAGI. Trimming took 6 bases from V and 7 from J, leaving 10 bases between them.

The rearrangement links TRBV4-1 to TRBJ2-1; 11 bases align to TRBD2. Per germline, CDR1 MGHRA and CDR2 YSYEKL. V lost 6 bases, J lost 2 bases, and 3 bases stayed unmatched. The CDR3 runs to 15 residues. CDR3 nucleotides: TGCGCCAGCAGTCTTAGCGGGAGGGCCTACAATGAGCAGTTCTTC. Translating gives CASSLSGRAYNEQFF.

This clone was observed a single time. The rearrangement uses TRBV2 and TRBJ1-1; D is unresolved. The CDR3 length is 14 residues. Germline loops: CDR1 SNHLY, CDR2 FYNNEI. V was pared by 4 bases and J by 5 bases, with 14 bases between. CDR3 protein: CASSVGGIETEAFF. The CDR3, as DNA: TGTGCCAGCAGTGTGGGAGGGATCGAAACTGAAGCTTTCTTT.

The rearrangement uses TRBV7-9 and TRBJ2-1, with D possibly being TRBD2 (7 bases). Germline CDR1 SEHNR, CDR2 FQNEAQ (reference sequence). Deletions cut 7 bases from V and 7 bases from J, with 14 bases between. The CDR3 totals 13 residues. This CDR3 reads CASKGRGMNEQFF. The CDR3 DNA reads TGTGCCAGCAAGGGGAGGGGGATGAATGAGCAGTTCTTC. The full variable domain, completed using reference TRBV7-9 and TRBJ2-1, is DTGVSQNPRHKITKRGQNVTFRCDPISEHNRLYWYRQTLGQGPEFLTYFQNEAQLEKSRLLSDRFSAERPKGSFSTLEIQRTEQGDSAMYLCASKGRGMNEQFFGPGTRLTVL.

This rearrangement joins TRBV7-2 to TRBJ2-7, with D unresolved. CDR1 SGHTA and CDR2 FQGNSA come from the germline V gene. Trimming took 6 bases from V and 1 from J, leaving 10 bases between them. The CDR3 is 13 amino acids. CDR3: CASSHRGSYEQYF. CDR3 in DNA: TGTGCCAGCAGTCATCGAGGATCCTACGAGCAGTACTTC.

There are a few counts of this clone. This chain joins TRBV29-1 and TRBJ2-1; 11 bases match TRBD2. Germline CDR1 reads SQVTM; CDR2 reads ANQGSEA. J was trimmed by 5 bases and V by 6 bases; bases with no gene match: 9. The CDR3 sequence is 15 residues long. CDR3 coding DNA: TGCAGCGTAACTACCGGGACTAGCGGCAACAATGAGCAGTTCTTC. This sequence encodes CSVTTGTSGNNEQFF.

The V call is TRBV29-1, the J call TRBJ2-1; D might be TRBD2 (6 bases). This CDR3 is 12 amino acids long. V dropped 3 bases and J dropped 8 bases, with 11 bases sitting between them. Germline CDR1 SQVTM, CDR2 ANQGSEA. In nucleotides, the CDR3 is TGCAGCGTTGAGCTGGGACTGGATGAGCAGTTCTTC. The encoded protein is CSVELGLDEQFF.

The chain joins TRBV5-5 to TRBJ1-4; no reliable D call. Germline assignment: CDR1 SGHKS and CDR2 YYEKEE (reference sequence). Trimming removed 2 bases at V and 7 bases at J, with 12 bases between. This CDR3 comprises 14 residues. Here the CDR3 DNA reads TGTGCCAGCAGCTTCGGAATTGGAGGTGAAAAACTGTTTTTT. This sequence encodes CASSFGIGGEKLFF. The full variable domain, its missing parts supplied by reference TRBV5-5 and TRBJ1-4, is DAGVTQSPTHLIKTRGQQVTLRCSPISGHKSVSWYQQVLGQGPQFIFQYYEKEERGRGNFPDRFSARQFPNYSSELNVNALLLGDSALYLCASSFGIGGEKLFFGSGTQLSVL.

J is TRBJ2-5 and V is TRBV28; 9 nucleotides line up with TRBD2. CDR3 length: 14 residues. V dropped 7 bases and J dropped 2; count of bases not matched to a gene: 5. CDR1 MDHEN and CDR2 SYDVKM come from the germline V gene. CDR3 bases: TGTGCCAGCATCCCTAGCGGGAAACAAGAGACCCAGTACTTC. Encoded protein: CASIPSGKQETQYF. Based on the CDR3 plus reference TRBV28 and TRBJ2-5, the full variable domain is DVKVTQSSRYLVKRTGEKVFLECVQDMDHENMFWYRQDPGLGLRLIYFSYDVKMKEKGDIPEGYSVSREKKERFSLILESASTNQTSMYLCASIPSGKQETQYFGPGTRLLVL.

The chain carries TRBV2 and TRBJ1-4; no clear D gene. V lost 10 bases and J 4 bases, leaving 10 bases between the germline ends. The germline V gene has CDR1 SNHLY and CDR2 FYNNEI. The CDR3 has 12 amino acids. In DNA, the CDR3 is TGTGCCACCTTTGGACTTAATGAAAAACTGTTTTTT. This gives the protein CATFGLNEKLFF.

The V gene is TRBV28, the J gene TRBJ1-2, with 9 bases lining up with TRBD1. The CDR3 consists of 14 residues. Germline assignment: CDR1 MDHEN and CDR2 SYDVKM. V lost 2 bases to trimming and J lost 5 bases; unmatched junction nucleotides: 3. This CDR3 reads CASSLTGQGYGYTF. The CDR3 DNA reads TGTGCCAGCAGTTTAACGGGACAGGGATATGGCTACACCTTC.

The V call is TRBV24-1, the J call TRBJ2-3; 10 bases fit TRBD2. This CDR3 is 16 amino acids long. The germline CDR1 and CDR2 sequences are KGHDR and SFDVKD. Trimming cost V 4 bases and J 1 base; bases outside gene matches: 4. The CDR3, as DNA: TGTGCCACCAGTGACCCCGGGACTAGCGGCACAGATACGCAGTATTTT. This codes for CATSDPGTSGTDTQYF.

The V gene is TRBV7-2, the J gene TRBJ2-6; D is undetermined. V gave up 5 bases and J gave up 4 bases, with 12 bases separating them. Germline CDR1 and CDR2: SGHTA and FQGNSA. This CDR3 region has 15 residues. Written as DNA, the CDR3 is TGTGCCAGCAGCCTTCAACAAGTGGGGGCCAACGTCCTGACTTTC. Its translation is CASSLQQVGANVLTF. The variable domain in full, completed from reference TRBV7-2 and TRBJ2-6, reads GAGVSQSPSNKVTEKGKDVELRCDPISGHTALYWYRQSLGQGLEFLIYFQGNSAPDKSGLPSDRFSAERTGGSVSTLTIQRTQQEDSAVYLCASSLQQVGANVLTFGAGSRLTVL.

V usage is TRBV9 and J usage is TRBJ1-2, with TRBD1 matching 9 bases. Germline trimming cut 4 bases from V and 5 bases from J; bases unmatched to any gene: 9. This CDR3 spans 15 amino acids. Germline lookup yields CDR1 SGDLS and CDR2 YYNGEE. DNA of the CDR3: TGTGCCAGCAGCACAAACAGGGGGCAGAGGTATGGCTACACCTTC. Translated, it gives CASSTNRGQRYGYTF. Looking up the rest from reference TRBV9 and TRBJ1-2 gives the full variable domain: DSGVTQTPKHLITATGQRVTLRCSPRSGDLSVYWYQQSLDQGLQFLIQYYNGEERAKGNILERFSAQQFPDLHSELNLSSLELGDSALYFCASSTNRGQRYGYTFGSGTRLTVV.

The chain is built from TRBV6-6 and TRBJ1-1; D call uncertain. The CDR3 is made up of 16 amino acids. From germline, CDR1 is MNHNY and CDR2 SVGAGI (reference sequence). The V end was cut by 5 bases, the J end by 0 bases, with 16 bases between. The CDR3 here is CASSPITYAVNTEAFF. In DNA form, the CDR3 reads TGTGCCAGCAGTCCCATAACGTATGCAGTGAACACTGAAGCTTTCTTT.

The gene calls are TRBV19 and TRBJ2-3; D ambiguous. CDR3 length: 13 residues. Deletions cut 2 bases from V and 6 bases from J, with 9 bases between. Germline CDR1 and CDR2: LNHDA and SQIVND (reference sequence). CDR3 nucleotides: TGTGCCAGTAGTATATACTCCGTCGATACGCAGTATTTT. This gives the protein CASSIYSVDTQYF. Full variable domain (remainder filled in from reference TRBV19 and TRBJ2-3): DGGITQSPKYLFRKEGQNVTLSCEQNLNHDAMYWYRQDPGQGLRLIYYSQIVNDFQKGDIAEGYSVSREKKESFPLTVTSAQKNPTAFYLCASSIYSVDTQYFGPGTRLTVL.

The genes are TRBV7-3 and TRBJ1-1; no reliable D call. This CDR3 spans 14 amino acids. Trimming removed 4 bases at V and 2 bases at J, with 11 bases between. CDR1 is SGHTA, CDR2 FQGTGA, per germline. CDR3 protein: CASSSGLTNTEAFF. DNA of the CDR3: TGTGCCAGCAGCTCCGGACTCACAAACACTGAAGCTTTCTTT.

This chain joins TRBV18 and TRBJ1-1, with D hard to call. The CDR3 runs to 13 residues. Deletions cut 4 bases from V and 5 bases from J, with 11 bases between. From germline, CDR1 is KGHSH and CDR2 LQKENI. CDR3 DNA sequence: TGTGCCAGCTCACAACTACCGGGGACTGAAGCTTTCTTT. As protein: CASSQLPGTEAFF.

V and J are TRBV27 and TRBJ2-7; 9 bases line up with TRBD1. The CDR3 consists of 14 residues. CDR1 MNHEY and CDR2 SMNVEV come from the germline V gene (reference sequence). With V trimmed by 3 bases and J by 3 bases, 3 bases remained unmatched. CDR3 in DNA: TGTGCCAGCAGTTTTTCGGGACAGGGCTACGAGCAGTACTTC. It yields the protein CASSFSGQGYEQYF.

This clone came up a few times. The rearrangement links TRBV28 to TRBJ1-5; 7 bases are shared with TRBD1. The CDR3 is 15 amino acids. Germline trimming cut 1 base from V and 4 bases from J; bases unmatched to any gene: 4. CDR1 MDHEN and CDR2 SYDVKM come from the germline V gene. CDR3 nucleotide sequence: TGTGCCAGCAGTTTATCGGGGACAGCTAATCAGCCCCAGCATTTT. This codes for CASSLSGTANQPQHF.